This entry describes one T cell receptor beta chain. The antigen is unknown. Germline CDR1 is LGHNA and CDR2 is YSLEER. V lost 0 bases, J lost 4 bases, and 11 bases lay in between. The CDR3 has 15 residues. The data were obtained in a study of post-analysis software for immune sequencing data. Unique molecular identifiers had been added to the TCR beta cDNA libraries. It was from roughly 1.1 to 9.2 million T cells that 530,000 or so cDNA molecules came. From the PCR reads, TCRdb called clonotypes with MiXCR, one entry per CDR3 protein. The repertoire consists of almost 700,000 distinct CDR3 sequences, with more than 50% occurring once and the leading ten covering roughly 10%. Overall study findings and caveats: The five TRBV segments detected at higher frequency in patients than in controls included TRBV5-6, TRBV5-1 and TRBV20-1.

The material sequenced was blood. The chain employs TRBV4-3 and TRBJ2-3, with D tentatively TRBD2 (6 bases). This TCR was sampled from a girl aged 2-15 years with multiple sclerosis. The CDR3 nucleotides are TGCGCCAGCAGCCAAGAGTGGGAGGTCGCAGATACGCAGTATTTT. This sequence encodes CASSQEWEVADTQYF.